This is a list of T cell receptor beta chains from one sample in a study of blood T cell repertoires in COVID-19. Data came from immunoSEQ multiplex PCR; TCRdb stores just in-frame clones and leaves some out. The sample contains a few hundred thousand clones, 80% to 90% of which appear only once. Sequencing was done on a sample of peripheral blood. The receptors derive from a woman between 70 and 85 years old with acute or convalescent COVID-19. The CDR3 runs from the conserved cysteine through the conserved F or W. Each record gives: J gene, CDR3 length, V gene, clone size, D gene, CDR3 protein, CDR3 DNA. The D gene is left open where the match is weak. For some rows the clone size is stated as once, few or many, or as a class when expanded; others skip it.

TRBJ1-2,13,TRBV2,.,.,CASRGETPYGYTF,TGTGCCAGCAGGGGTGAGACACCTTATGGCTACACCTTC
TRBJ2-3,17,TRBV20-1,.,.,CSASGSAAASGTDTQYF,TGCAGTGCTAGTGGTTCTGCAGCGGCTAGCGGCACAGATACGCAGTATTTT
TRBJ1-2,14,TRBV7-8,.,TRBD1,CASSPDRVRFGYTF,TGTGCCAGCAGCCCGGACAGGGTCAGATTTGGCTACACCTTC
TRBJ2-2,16,TRBV9,.,TRBD2,CASSVRGLAVGGELFF,TGTGCCAGCAGCGTAAGGGGACTAGCGGTCGGGGGGGAGCTGTTTTTT
TRBJ1-1,14,TRBV11-2,.,.,CASNLLSGVTEAFF,TGTGCCAGCAACCTATTAAGCGGAGTTACTGAAGCTTTCTTT
TRBJ1-2,13,TRBV7-9,.,.,CASSLTGRAGYTF,TGTGCCAGCAGCTTAACCGGCAGGGCTGGCTACACCTTC
TRBJ2-1,18,TRBV15,.,.,CATSRDPPGWSRGNEQFF,TGTGCCACCAGCAGAGATCCCCCCGGGTGGTCCCGAGGGAATGAGCAGTTCTTC
TRBJ2-1,16,TRBV6-5,.,TRBD2,CASSYPSGGAPNEQFF,TGTGCCAGCAGTTACCCTAGCGGGGGGGCCCCCAATGAGCAGTTCTTC
TRBJ2-3,15,TRBV11-3,.,TRBD1,CASSLDGTGDDTQYF,TGTGCCAGCAGCTTAGACGGGACAGGGGACGATACGCAGTATTTT
TRBJ1-3,13,TRBV2,.,.,CASVQGAGNTIYF,TGTGCCAGCGTACAGGGAGCGGGAAACACCATATATTTT
TRBJ2-1,13,TRBV7-2,.,.,CASSLEPGNEQFF,TGTGCCAGCAGCTTAGAACCAGGGAATGAGCAGTTCTTC
TRBJ1-1,15,TRBV3-1/TRBV3-2,.,TRBD1,CASSPTDRGNTEAFF,TGTGCCAGCAGCCCGACGGACAGGGGCAACACTGAAGCTTTCTTT
TRBJ2-5,15,TRBV5-1,.,TRBD2,CASSLGLAEQETQYF,TGCGCCAGCAGCTTGGGGCTAGCGGAACAAGAGACCCAGTACTTC
TRBJ2-3,13,TRBV4-1,.,.,CASSQREADTQYF,TGCGCCAGCAGCCAAAGGGAGGCAGATACGCAGTATTTT
TRBJ1-1,16,TRBV6-6,.,.,CASSYAGAQGNTEAFF,TGTGCCAGCAGTTACGCGGGGGCCCAGGGGAACACTGAAGCTTTCTTT
TRBJ2-1,14,TRBV6-1,.,.,CASSEERESNEQFF,TGTGCCAGCAGTGAAGAAAGGGAGAGCAATGAGCAGTTCTTC
TRBJ1-2,12,TRBV5-1,.,.,CASSLAGYGYTF,TGCGCCAGCAGCTTAGCAGGCTATGGCTACACCTTC
TRBJ2-7,11,TRBV7-9,few,.,CASSSQYEQYF,TGTGCCAGCAGCTCCCAATACGAGCAGTACTTC
TRBJ2-2,15,TRBV19,.,.,CASSIQGLTTGELFF,TGTGCCAGTAGTATTCAGGGTTTGACCACCGGGGAGCTGTTTTTT
TRBJ1-2,15,TRBV19,.,.,CASSMREGGRDGYTF,TGTGCCAGTAGTATGCGGGAGGGTGGTAGAGATGGCTACACCTTC
TRBJ2-2,12,TRBV19,.,.,CASTRGTGELFF,TGTGCCAGTACCCGGGGAACCGGGGAGCTGTTTTTT
TRBJ1-2,15,TRBV6-5,.,.,CASIPTGPGPYGYTF,TGTGCCAGCATTCCGACAGGCCCAGGGCCATATGGCTACACCTTC
TRBJ2-1,15,TRBV3-1/TRBV3-2,few,TRBD2,CASSNSGLVRNEQFF,TGTGCCAGCAGCAATTCGGGACTAGTGAGGAATGAGCAGTTCTTC
TRBJ1-1,13,TRBV3-1/TRBV3-2,.,.,CASSQAAGSEAFF,TGTGCCAGCAGCCAAGCTGCGGGGAGTGAAGCTTTCTTT
TRBJ2-7,14,TRBV3-1/TRBV3-2,few,.,CASSQEPSADEQYF,TGTGCCAGCAGCCAAGAACCGTCCGCGGACGAGCAGTACTTC
TRBJ1-1,14,TRBV10-3,.,.,CAIKTNTETAEAFF,TGTGCCATCAAGACGAACACAGAGACGGCTGAAGCTTTCTTT
TRBJ2-1,16,TRBV12-2,.,.,CASRLESGGTYNEQFF,TGTGCAAGTCGCTTAGAGTCTGGGGGGACCTACAATGAGCAGTTCTTC
TRBJ1-6,17,TRBV15,.,.,CATSRDAGRGDNSPLHF,TGTGCCACCAGCAGAGATGCCGGCAGGGGAGATAATTCACCCCTCCACTTT
TRBJ1-2,15,TRBV4-1,.,TRBD1,CASSQGQGVSYGYTF,TGCGCCAGCAGCCAAGGACAGGGGGTCTCCTATGGCTACACCTTC
TRBJ1-2,13,TRBV5-4,.,.,CASSTGQKYGYTF,TGTGCCAGCAGTACTGGACAGAAGTATGGCTACACCTTC
TRBJ1-5,14,TRBV5-1,.,TRBD1,CASSPGTDNQPQHF,TGCGCCAGCAGCCCGGGGACAGACAATCAGCCCCAGCATTTT
TRBJ2-5,13,TRBV7-9,.,TRBD1,CASSRQGGETQYF,TGTGCCAGCAGCCGACAGGGTGGGGAGACCCAGTACTTC
TRBJ2-7,15,TRBV5-5,.,.,CASSSRPRGTYEQYF,TGTGCCAGCAGCTCCAGGCCCAGGGGAACCTACGAGCAGTACTTC
TRBJ2-1,14,TRBV27,once,.,CASSSAGDYNEQFF,TGTGCCAGCAGTTCTGCGGGTGACTACAATGAGCAGTTCTTC
TRBJ1-2,14,TRBV21-1,many,.,CASSNPPIQDGYTF,TGTGCCAGCAGCAATCCCCCAATTCAGGATGGCTACACCTTC
TRBJ1-5,12,TRBV2,.,.,CASKQANQPQHF,TGTGCCAGCAAACAGGCTAATCAGCCCCAGCATTTT
TRBJ1-1,15,TRBV3-1/TRBV3-2,.,.,CASSQDGSRNTEAFF,TGTGCCAGCAGCCAAGACGGGTCGAGGAACACTGAAGCTTTCTTT
TRBJ2-2,16,TRBV5-1,once,TRBD2,CASSLAASGAPGELFF,TGCGCCAGCAGCTTGGCGGCTAGCGGGGCTCCCGGGGAGCTGTTTTTT
TRBJ1-1,18,TRBV12-2,.,.,CASRLGLPTGTPNTEAFF,TGTGCAAGTCGCTTAGGGTTACCGACCGGGACACCCAACACTGAAGCTTTCTTT
TRBJ2-3,15,TRBV2,.,TRBD2,CASSANPGGTDTQYF,TGTGCCAGCAGCGCCAACCCGGGGGGGACTGATACGCAGTATTTT
TRBJ2-5,15,TRBV10-1,.,.,CASSDSGRSKETQYF,TGCGCCAGCAGTGATTCCGGGAGATCCAAAGAGACCCAGTACTTC
TRBJ1-3,14,TRBV11-2,.,.,CASSGEALGNTIYF,TGTGCCAGCAGCGGCGAGGCCCTAGGAAACACCATATATTTT
TRBJ2-1,17,TRBV27,.,TRBD1,CASSLRFGQGWYNEQFF,TGTGCCAGCAGTTTAAGGTTCGGACAGGGGTGGTACAATGAGCAGTTCTTC
TRBJ1-1,13,TRBV12-3/TRBV12-4,few,.,CASSLRRATEAFF,TGTGCCAGCAGTTTACGCAGGGCCACTGAAGCTTTCTTT